This TCR beta chain is drawn from a study of identical twins. CDR1 is DFQATT, CDR2 SNEGSKA, per germline (reference sequence). CDR3 length: 14 residues. V lost 5 bases and J 1 base, leaving 11 bases between the germline ends. Comments on this clonotype: Its antigen remains unidentified.

Whole-study results and caveats: Part of the zero-insertion signal could reflect confounding by invariant MAIT and iNKT cells.

TCRdb independently ran MiXCR on the 5' RACE reads; one entry per CDR3 protein. The table lists nearly 650,000 distinct CDR3 sequences, around 7.5% of them singletons, with 1.5% to 2% in the top ten. This same sample was also part of a study on yellow fever vaccine responses in identical twins.

The sample taken for sequencing was PBMCs. The genes are TRBV20-1 and TRBJ2-2, with D possibly being TRBD2 (5 bases). The receptor comes from a woman between 18 and 29 years old in good health. The chain's CDR3 is CSAQTRGNTGELFF. CDR3 nucleotide sequence: TGCAGTGCTCAAACTCGGGGGAACACCGGGGAGCTGTTTTTT.